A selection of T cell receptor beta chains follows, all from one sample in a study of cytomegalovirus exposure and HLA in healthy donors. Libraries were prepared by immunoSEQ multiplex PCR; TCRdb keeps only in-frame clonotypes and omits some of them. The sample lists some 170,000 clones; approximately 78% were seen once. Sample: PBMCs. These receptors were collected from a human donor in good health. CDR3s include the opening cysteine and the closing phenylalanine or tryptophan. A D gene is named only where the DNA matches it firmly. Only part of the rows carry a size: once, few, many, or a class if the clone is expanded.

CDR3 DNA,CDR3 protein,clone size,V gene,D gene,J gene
TGTGCTCTCACCCGGGACACCGGTACGGAGACCCAGTACTTC,CALTRDTGTETQYF,NA,TRBV30,NA,TRBJ2-5
TGTGCCTGGAGAACAGGGTGGATGAACACTGAAGCTTTCTTT,CAWRTGWMNTEAFF,few,TRBV30,NA,TRBJ1-1
TGTGCCAGCAGCTTGGAGGCTCAGGGGTGGGCACCCCTCCACTTT,CASSLEAQGWAPLHF,NA,TRBV5-4,NA,TRBJ1-6
TGTGCCTGGAGTAGACAGGTCGACTCTGGAAACACCATATATTTT,CAWSRQVDSGNTIYF,NA,TRBV30,NA,TRBJ1-3
TGTGCCAGCAGCTTACTGGCACTCCTAGCGGGGCGGAATAGCACAGATACGCAGTATTTT,CASSLLALLAGRNSTDTQYF,NA,TRBV13,TRBD2,TRBJ2-3
TGTGCCAGCAGCCCAACGCCCAGGGCAGCCCAGCATTTT,CASSPTPRAAQHF,once,TRBV7-9,NA,TRBJ1-5
TGTGCCAGCAGTTACACAGAAAAGACAGAGCAGTACTTC,CASSYTEKTEQYF,few,TRBV6-5,NA,TRBJ2-5
TGTGCCAGCAGTGGAGGGGTGGGGGCGACTTCACCCCTCCACTTT,CASSGGVGATSPLHF,NA,TRBV6-4,NA,TRBJ1-6
TGTGCCAGCAGCTTAAGTGGAGGGATCTACGAGCAGTACTTC,CASSLSGGIYEQYF,NA,TRBV7-3,NA,TRBJ2-7
TGCGCCAGCAGCCAAATGAGGGGAGGCGGTGAAAAACTGTTTTTT,CASSQMRGGGEKLFF,NA,TRBV4-1,NA,TRBJ1-4
TGTGCCAGCAGCCGGACACTCAATGAGCAGTTCTTC,CASSRTLNEQFF,NA,TRBV5-4,NA,TRBJ2-1
TGTGCCAGCAGCCAAGTCAGAGGGTTACCACCCTATGGCTACACCTTC,CASSQVRGLPPYGYTF,NA,TRBV14,NA,TRBJ1-2
TGTGCCAGCAGCCAGGGTCCGAACACCGGGGAGCTGTTTTTT,CASSQGPNTGELFF,NA,TRBV7-2,NA,TRBJ2-2
TGCAGCGTTGACCGAGAGGGGGAGCAGTACTTC,CSVDREGEQYF,NA,TRBV29-1,NA,TRBJ2-5
TGTGCCAGCAGCGAGAGGAGCACAGATACGCAGTATTTT,CASSERSTDTQYF,NA,TRBV14,NA,TRBJ2-3
TGTGCCTTACACAGGGGTATGAACACTGAAGCTTTCTTT,CALHRGMNTEAFF,NA,TRBV30,TRBD1,TRBJ1-1
TGTGCCAGCACTTTGGTTTGGGGGACAGTGCAAGAGACCCAGTACTTC,CASTLVWGTVQETQYF,NA,TRBV7-9,TRBD1,TRBJ2-5
TGTGCCAGCAGTTTAAGCGGGGGAACTTACGAGCAGTACTTC,CASSLSGGTYEQYF,NA,TRBV27,TRBD2,TRBJ2-7
TGCGCCAGCAGCCAGGGACAGGGAAGTCAGCCCCAGCATTTT,CASSQGQGSQPQHF,few,TRBV5-1,TRBD1,TRBJ1-5
TGTGCCAGCAGGTCAGGAAACACCATATATTTT,CASRSGNTIYF,NA,TRBV7-9,NA,TRBJ1-3
TGTGCCAGCAGCTCAGGGTTTCATACGCAGTATTTT,CASSSGFHTQYF,NA,TRBV6-5,NA,TRBJ2-3
TGTGCCAGCAGCTTATTCGTCCTTTCTGGGGCCAACGTCCTGACTTTC,CASSLFVLSGANVLTF,NA,TRBV7-8,NA,TRBJ2-6
TGCAGTGCTAGTAGCAGCTATGGCTACACCTTC,CSASSSYGYTF,NA,TRBV20-1,NA,TRBJ1-2
TGCAGCGTTGAGGCCGTGGCTAGCTGGGTCCATGAGCAGTTCTTC,CSVEAVASWVHEQFF,NA,TRBV29-1,NA,TRBJ2-1
TGCGCCAGCAGCCAAGATGACAGACGCACAGATACGCAGTATTTT,CASSQDDRRTDTQYF,NA,TRBV4-1,NA,TRBJ2-3
TGCGCCAGCAGCCAAGGGACAGGGAGTTTTTCACCCCTCCACTTT,CASSQGTGSFSPLHF,NA,TRBV4-1,TRBD1,TRBJ1-6
TGCGCCAGCAGCGGGCAGGGGGCTGGTCAGCCCCAGCATTTT,CASSGQGAGQPQHF,NA,TRBV5-1,TRBD1,TRBJ1-5
TGTGCCAGCAGCCCCAGGGGCGGGTTACAAGAGCAGTACTTC,CASSPRGGLQEQYF,NA,TRBV5-4,NA,TRBJ2-7
TGTGCCAGCAGCCATCCGGACAGGGGACCCTATAATTCACCCCTCCACTTT,CASSHPDRGPYNSPLHF,once,TRBV7-8,TRBD1,TRBJ1-6
TGTGCCAGCAGTCTCATTAAGCCGGCCTACAATGAGCAGTTCTTC,CASSLIKPAYNEQFF,once,TRBV27,NA,TRBJ2-1
TGTGCCAGTAGTATGGATCGCAGGGGGCAAACTGAAGCTTTCTTT,CASSMDRRGQTEAFF,NA,TRBV19,TRBD1,TRBJ1-1
TGTGCCAGCAGCCTCGACAGGGGGCGCGACACTGAAGCTTTCTTT,CASSLDRGRDTEAFF,NA,TRBV6-5,TRBD1,TRBJ1-1
TGCGCCAGCAGGATACCGGGACTAGCGGGGAGCGAGCAGTACTTC,CASRIPGLAGSEQYF,once,TRBV5-1,TRBD2,TRBJ2-7
TGTGCCGGACTTACAGGGAACTCCTACGAGCAGTACTTC,CAGLTGNSYEQYF,NA,TRBV2,NA,TRBJ2-7
TGTGCCAGCAGTGAAACTAGGGGGGGAGGGGAGCAGTTCTTC,CASSETRGGGEQFF,few,TRBV2,NA,TRBJ2-1
TGTGCCAGCAGCCGCGGACCCGACTATAGCAATCAGCCCCAGCATTTT,CASSRGPDYSNQPQHF,once,TRBV6-6,NA,TRBJ1-5
TGTGCCAGCAGCTTAAGGTTAGCGGGCCGCAATGAGCAGTTCTTC,CASSLRLAGRNEQFF,NA,TRBV2,TRBD2,TRBJ2-1
TGTGCCAGCAGCTTAGACAATCAAGCTTTCTTT,CASSLDNQAFF,few,TRBV7-8,NA,TRBJ1-1
TGTGCCAGCAGCTTCCAGGGGCCCAATGAGCAGTTCTTC,CASSFQGPNEQFF,once,TRBV7-9,NA,TRBJ2-1